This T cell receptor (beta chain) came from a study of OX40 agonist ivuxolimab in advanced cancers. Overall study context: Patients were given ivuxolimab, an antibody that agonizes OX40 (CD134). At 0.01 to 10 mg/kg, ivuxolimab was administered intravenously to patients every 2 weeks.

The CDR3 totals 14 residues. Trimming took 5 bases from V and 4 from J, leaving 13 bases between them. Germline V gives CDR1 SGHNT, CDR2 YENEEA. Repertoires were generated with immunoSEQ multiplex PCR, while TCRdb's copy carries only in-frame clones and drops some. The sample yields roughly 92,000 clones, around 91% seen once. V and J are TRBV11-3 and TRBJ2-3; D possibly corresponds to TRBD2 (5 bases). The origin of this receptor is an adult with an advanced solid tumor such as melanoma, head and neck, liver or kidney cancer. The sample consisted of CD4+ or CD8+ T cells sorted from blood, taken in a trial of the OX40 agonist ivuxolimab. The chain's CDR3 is CASSPAPGADTQYF. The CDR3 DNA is TGTGCCAGCAGCCCCGCGCCCGGGGCAGATACGCAGTATTTT.